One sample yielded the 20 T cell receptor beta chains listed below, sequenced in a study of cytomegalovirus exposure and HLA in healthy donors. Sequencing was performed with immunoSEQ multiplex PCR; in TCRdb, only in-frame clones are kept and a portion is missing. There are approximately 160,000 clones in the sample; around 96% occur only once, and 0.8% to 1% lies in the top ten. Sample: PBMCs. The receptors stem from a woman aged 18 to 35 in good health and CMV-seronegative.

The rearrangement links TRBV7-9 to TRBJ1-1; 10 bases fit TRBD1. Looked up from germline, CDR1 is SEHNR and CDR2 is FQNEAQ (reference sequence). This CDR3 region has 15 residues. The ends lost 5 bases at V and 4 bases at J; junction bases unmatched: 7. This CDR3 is CASSPPTGGVTEAFF. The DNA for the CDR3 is TGTGCCAGCAGCCCCCCGACAGGGGGCGTCACTGAAGCTTTCTTT.

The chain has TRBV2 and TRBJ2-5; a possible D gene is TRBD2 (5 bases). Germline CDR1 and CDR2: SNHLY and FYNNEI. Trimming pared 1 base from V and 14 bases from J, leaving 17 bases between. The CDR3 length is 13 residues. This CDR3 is CASSEDGVPTLYF. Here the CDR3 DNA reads TGTGCCAGCAGTGAAGACGGGGTCCCCACCCTATACTTC.

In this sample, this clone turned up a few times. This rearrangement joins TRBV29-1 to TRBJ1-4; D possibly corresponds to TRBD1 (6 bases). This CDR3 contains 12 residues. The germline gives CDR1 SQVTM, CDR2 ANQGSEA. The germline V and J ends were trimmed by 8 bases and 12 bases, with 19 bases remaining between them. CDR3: CSSRDNDEELFF. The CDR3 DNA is TGCAGCTCCCGGGACAATGATGAGGAACTGTTTTTT.

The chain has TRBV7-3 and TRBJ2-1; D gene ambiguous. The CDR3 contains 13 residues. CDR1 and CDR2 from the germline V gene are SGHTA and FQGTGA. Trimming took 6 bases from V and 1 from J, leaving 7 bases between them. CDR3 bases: TGTGCCAGCAGTTCCAATTCCTACAATGAGCAGTTCTTC. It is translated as CASSSNSYNEQFF.

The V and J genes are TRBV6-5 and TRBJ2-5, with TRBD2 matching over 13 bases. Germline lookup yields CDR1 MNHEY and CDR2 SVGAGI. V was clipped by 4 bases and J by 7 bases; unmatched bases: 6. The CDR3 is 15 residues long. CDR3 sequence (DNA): TGTGCCAGCAGTTTCGGACTAGCGGGGGCCGGGACCCAGTACTTC. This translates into CASSFGLAGAGTQYF.

CDR3 DNA: TGTGCCAGCTCACCTTCAGGGAATGGCTACACCTTC. Translation: CASSPSGNGYTF. The rearrangement uses TRBV18 and TRBJ1-2, with a possible D match to TRBD1 (5 bases). V was trimmed by 3 bases and J by 6 bases, leaving 8 bases between them. The CDR3 runs to 12 residues. Germline assignment: CDR1 KGHSH and CDR2 LQKENI.

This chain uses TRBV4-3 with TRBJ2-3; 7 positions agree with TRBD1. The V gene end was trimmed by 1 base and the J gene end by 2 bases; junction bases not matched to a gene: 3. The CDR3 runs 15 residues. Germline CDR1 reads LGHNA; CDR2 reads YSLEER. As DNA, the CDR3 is TGCGCCAGCAGCCAAGGACAGGGCCACACAGATACGCAGTATTTT. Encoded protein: CASSQGQGHTDTQYF.

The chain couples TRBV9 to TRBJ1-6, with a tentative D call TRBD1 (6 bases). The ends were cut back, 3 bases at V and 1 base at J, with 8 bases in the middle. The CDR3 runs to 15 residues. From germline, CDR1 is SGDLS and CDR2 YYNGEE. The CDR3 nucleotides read TGTGCCAGCAGCGCCACAGGGTCCTATAATTCACCCCTCCACTTT. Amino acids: CASSATGSYNSPLHF.

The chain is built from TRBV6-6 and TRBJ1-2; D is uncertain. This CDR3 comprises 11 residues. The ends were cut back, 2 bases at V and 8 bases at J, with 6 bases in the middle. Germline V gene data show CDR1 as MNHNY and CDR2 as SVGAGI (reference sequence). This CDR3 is CASSYGGGYTF. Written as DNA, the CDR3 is TGTGCCAGCAGTTACGGAGGGGGCTACACCTTC.

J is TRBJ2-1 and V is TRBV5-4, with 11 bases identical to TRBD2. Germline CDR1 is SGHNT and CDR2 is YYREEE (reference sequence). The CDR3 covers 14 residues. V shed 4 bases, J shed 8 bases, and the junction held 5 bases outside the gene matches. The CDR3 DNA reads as TGTGCCAGCAGCCTAGCGGGGGGCGTCCATGAGCAGTTCTTC. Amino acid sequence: CASSLAGGVHEQFF.

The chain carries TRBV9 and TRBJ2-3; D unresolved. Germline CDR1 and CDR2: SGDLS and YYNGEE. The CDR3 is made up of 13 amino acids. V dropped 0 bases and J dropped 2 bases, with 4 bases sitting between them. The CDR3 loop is CASSVVNTDTQYF. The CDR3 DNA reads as TGTGCCAGCAGCGTAGTTAACACAGATACGCAGTATTTT.

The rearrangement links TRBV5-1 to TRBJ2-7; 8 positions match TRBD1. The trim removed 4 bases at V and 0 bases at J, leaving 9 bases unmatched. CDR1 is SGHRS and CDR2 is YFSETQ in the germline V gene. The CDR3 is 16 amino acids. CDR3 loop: CASSREGQASSYEQYF. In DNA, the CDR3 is TGCGCCAGCAGCCGTGAGGGACAGGCTAGCTCCTACGAGCAGTACTTC.

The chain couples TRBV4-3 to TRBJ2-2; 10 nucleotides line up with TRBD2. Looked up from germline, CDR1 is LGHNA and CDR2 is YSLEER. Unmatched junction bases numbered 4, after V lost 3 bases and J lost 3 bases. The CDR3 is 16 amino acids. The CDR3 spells CASSHLLAGDTGELFF. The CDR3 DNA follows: TGCGCCAGCAGCCATCTCCTAGCGGGGGACACCGGGGAGCTGTTTTTT.

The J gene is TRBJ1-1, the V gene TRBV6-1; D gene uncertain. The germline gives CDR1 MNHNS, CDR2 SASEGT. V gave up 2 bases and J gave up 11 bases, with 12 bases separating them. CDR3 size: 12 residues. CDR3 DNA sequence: TGTGCCAGCAGTGAATGGAGGCCTGGGGCTTTCTTT. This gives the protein CASSEWRPGAFF.

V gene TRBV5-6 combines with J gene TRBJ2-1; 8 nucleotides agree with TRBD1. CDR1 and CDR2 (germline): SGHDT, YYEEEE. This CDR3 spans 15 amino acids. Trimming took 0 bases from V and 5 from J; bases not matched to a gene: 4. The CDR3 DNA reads TGTGCCAGCAGCTTGGAAGGACAGGGAAACAATGAGCAGTTCTTC. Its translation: CASSLEGQGNNEQFF.

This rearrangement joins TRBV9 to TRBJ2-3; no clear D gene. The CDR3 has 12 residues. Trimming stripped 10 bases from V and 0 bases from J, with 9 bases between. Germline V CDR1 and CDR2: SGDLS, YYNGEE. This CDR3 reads CAGKTSTDTQYF. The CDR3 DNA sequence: TGTGCCGGCAAGACTAGCACAGATACGCAGTATTTT.

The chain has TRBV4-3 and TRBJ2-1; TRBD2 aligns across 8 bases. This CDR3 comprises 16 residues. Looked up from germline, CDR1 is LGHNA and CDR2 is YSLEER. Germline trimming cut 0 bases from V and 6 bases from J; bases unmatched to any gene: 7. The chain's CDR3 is CASSQDPRLATNEQFF. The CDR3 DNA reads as TGCGCCAGCAGCCAAGACCCCCGACTAGCGACCAATGAGCAGTTCTTC.

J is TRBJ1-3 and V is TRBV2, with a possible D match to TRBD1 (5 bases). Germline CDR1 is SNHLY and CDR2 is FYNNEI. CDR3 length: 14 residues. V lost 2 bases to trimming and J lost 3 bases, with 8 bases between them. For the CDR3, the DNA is TGTGCCAGCAGTGAAAGGGGTCGTGGAAACACCATATATTTT. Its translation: CASSERGRGNTIYF.

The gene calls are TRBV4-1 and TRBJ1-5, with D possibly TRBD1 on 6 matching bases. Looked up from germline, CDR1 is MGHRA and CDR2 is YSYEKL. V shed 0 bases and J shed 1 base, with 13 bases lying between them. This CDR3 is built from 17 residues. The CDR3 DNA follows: TGCGCCAGCAGCCAAGATACAGAGGGGGTGAGCAATCAGCCCCAGCATTTT. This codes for CASSQDTEGVSNQPQHF.

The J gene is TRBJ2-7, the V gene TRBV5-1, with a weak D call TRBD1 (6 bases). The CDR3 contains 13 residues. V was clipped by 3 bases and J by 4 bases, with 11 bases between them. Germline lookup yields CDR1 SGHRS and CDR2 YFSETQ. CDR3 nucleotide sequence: TGCGCCAGCAGCTGGTCTACAGGGTACGAGCAGTACTTC. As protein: CASSWSTGYEQYF.